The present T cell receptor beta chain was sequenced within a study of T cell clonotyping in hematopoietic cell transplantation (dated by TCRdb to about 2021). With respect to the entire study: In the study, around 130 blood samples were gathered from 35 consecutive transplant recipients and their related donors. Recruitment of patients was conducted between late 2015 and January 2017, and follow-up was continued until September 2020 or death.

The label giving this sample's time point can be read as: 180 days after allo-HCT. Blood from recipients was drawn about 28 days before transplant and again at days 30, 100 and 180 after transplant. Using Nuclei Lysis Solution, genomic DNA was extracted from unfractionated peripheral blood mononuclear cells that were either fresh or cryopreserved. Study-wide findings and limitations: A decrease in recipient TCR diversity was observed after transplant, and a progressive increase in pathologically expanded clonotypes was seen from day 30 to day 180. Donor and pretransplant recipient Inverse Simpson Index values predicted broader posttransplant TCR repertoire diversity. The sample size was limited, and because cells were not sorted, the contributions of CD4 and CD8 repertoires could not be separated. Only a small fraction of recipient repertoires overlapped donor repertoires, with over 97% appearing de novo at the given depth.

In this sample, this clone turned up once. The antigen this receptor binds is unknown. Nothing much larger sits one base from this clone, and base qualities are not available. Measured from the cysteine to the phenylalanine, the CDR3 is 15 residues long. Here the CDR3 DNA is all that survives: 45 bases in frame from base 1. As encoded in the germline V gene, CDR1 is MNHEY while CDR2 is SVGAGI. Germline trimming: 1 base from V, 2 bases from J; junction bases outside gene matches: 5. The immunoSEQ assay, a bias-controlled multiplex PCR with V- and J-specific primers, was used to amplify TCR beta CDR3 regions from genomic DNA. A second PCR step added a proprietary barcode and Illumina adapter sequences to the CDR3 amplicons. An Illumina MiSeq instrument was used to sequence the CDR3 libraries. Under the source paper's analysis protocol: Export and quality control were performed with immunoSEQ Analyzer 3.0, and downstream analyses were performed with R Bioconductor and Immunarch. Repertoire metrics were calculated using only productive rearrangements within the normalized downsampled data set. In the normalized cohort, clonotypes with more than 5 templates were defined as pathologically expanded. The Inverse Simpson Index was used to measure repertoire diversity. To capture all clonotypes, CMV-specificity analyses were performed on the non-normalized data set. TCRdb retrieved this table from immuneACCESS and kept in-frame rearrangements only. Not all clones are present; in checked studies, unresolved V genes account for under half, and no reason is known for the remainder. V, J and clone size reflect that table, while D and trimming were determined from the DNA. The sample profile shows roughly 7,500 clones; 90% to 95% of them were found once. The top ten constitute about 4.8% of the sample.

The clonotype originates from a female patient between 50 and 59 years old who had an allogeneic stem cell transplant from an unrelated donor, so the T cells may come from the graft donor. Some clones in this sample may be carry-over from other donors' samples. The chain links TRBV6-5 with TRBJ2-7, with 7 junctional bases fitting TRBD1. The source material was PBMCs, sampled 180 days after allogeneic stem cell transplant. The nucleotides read TGTGCCAGCAGTTACTTTGCAGGGGGTACCTACGAGCAGTACTTC. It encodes CASSYFAGGTYEQYF.